The clone carrying this TCR beta chain was recorded at least ten times. The source of the sample is a study of Graves' ophthalmopathy and Graves' hyperthyroidism. For repertoire sequencing, the TCR beta CDR3 regions were amplified from RNA transcripts. HTBI primers were employed in first-round RT-PCR, then a second-round multiplex PCR followed. TCRdb re-called the multiplex PCR reads with MiXCR, one entry per CDR3 protein. The repertoire has 740,000 or so distinct CDR3 sequences, approximately 40% of them found once; the top ten carry approximately 43%. V lost 4 bases and J lost 3; bases outside the gene matches: 11. CDR1 is LNHNV and CDR2 is YYDKDF in the germline V gene (reference sequence). This CDR3 has 18 amino acids.

Sequencing was done on a sample of peripheral blood. The V call is TRBV15, the J call TRBJ2-5, with TRBD2 matching 13 bases. The receptor comes from an adult man with Graves' ophthalmopathy. Here the CDR3 reads CATSKPSGGLAGKETQYF. The CDR3 nucleotides read TGTGCCACCAGCAAACCGTCCGGGGGACTAGCGGGAAAAGAGACCCAGTACTTC.